A selection of T cell receptor beta chains follows, all from one sample in a study of shared clonotypes between healthy human individuals. Repertoires were generated with immunoSEQ multiplex PCR, while TCRdb's copy carries only in-frame clones and drops some. The top ten hold less than 0.15% of the sample, which has 2 million to 2.5 million clones, approximately 95% seen once. Source material: naive CD4+ T cells sorted from blood. Receptors were obtained from a man between 18 and 29 years old in good health. Each CDR3 is given with its conserved first and last residue. Each record gives: V gene, J gene, D gene, CDR3 protein, CDR3 DNA. The D gene is left open where the match is weak.

V gene: TRBV18
J gene: TRBJ2-7
D gene: NA
CDR3 protein: CASSPQPGAYEQYF
CDR3 DNA: TGTGCCAGCTCACCCCAACCGGGGGCCTACGAGCAGTACTTC

V gene: TRBV5-1
J gene: TRBJ1-4
D gene: TRBD1
CDR3 protein: CASSLQGAGDEKLFF
CDR3 DNA: TGCGCCAGCAGCTTACAGGGGGCAGGGGATGAAAAACTGTTTTTT

V gene: TRBV4-1
J gene: TRBJ1-6
D gene: TRBD1
CDR3 protein: CASSRTGVSYGSYNSPLHF
CDR3 DNA: TGCGCCAGCAGCCGCACAGGGGTTTCGTATGGATCCTATAATTCACCCCTCCACTTT

V gene: TRBV25-1
J gene: TRBJ1-1
D gene: NA
CDR3 protein: CASSRGTEAFF
CDR3 DNA: TGTGCCAGCAGTCGGGGTACTGAAGCTTTCTTT

V gene: TRBV27
J gene: TRBJ1-5
D gene: NA
CDR3 protein: CASSPRKGHSNQPQHF
CDR3 DNA: TGTGCCAGCAGTCCCAGGAAGGGACATAGCAATCAGCCCCAGCATTTT

V gene: TRBV28
J gene: TRBJ1-2
D gene: NA
CDR3 protein: CASIELGYGYTF
CDR3 DNA: TGTGCCAGCATCGAGCTCGGCTATGGCTACACCTTC

V gene: TRBV5-1
J gene: TRBJ1-5
D gene: NA
CDR3 protein: CASSEDIYQPQHF
CDR3 DNA: TGCGCCAGCAGCGAGGACATTTATCAGCCCCAGCATTTT

V gene: TRBV5-1
J gene: TRBJ2-7
D gene: TRBD2
CDR3 protein: CASSWTSGVYEQYF
CDR3 DNA: TGCGCCAGCAGCTGGACTAGCGGGGTGTACGAGCAGTACTTC

V gene: TRBV5-1
J gene: TRBJ2-7
D gene: TRBD1
CDR3 protein: CASGTGGSYEQYF
CDR3 DNA: TGCGCCAGCGGGACAGGGGGCTCCTACGAGCAGTACTTC

V gene: TRBV11-2
J gene: TRBJ2-5
D gene: TRBD2
CDR3 protein: CASSLVASGRARSETQYF
CDR3 DNA: TGTGCCAGCAGCTTAGTTGCTAGCGGGAGGGCCCGATCAGAGACCCAGTACTTC

V gene: TRBV6-1
J gene: TRBJ2-4
D gene: NA
CDR3 protein: CASSEQGNIQYF
CDR3 DNA: TGTGCCAGCAGTGAACAGGGGAACATTCAGTACTTC

V gene: TRBV5-4
J gene: TRBJ1-2
D gene: NA
CDR3 protein: CASSLVREGDGYTF
CDR3 DNA: TGTGCCAGCAGCTTGGTCAGGGAAGGGGATGGCTACACCTTC